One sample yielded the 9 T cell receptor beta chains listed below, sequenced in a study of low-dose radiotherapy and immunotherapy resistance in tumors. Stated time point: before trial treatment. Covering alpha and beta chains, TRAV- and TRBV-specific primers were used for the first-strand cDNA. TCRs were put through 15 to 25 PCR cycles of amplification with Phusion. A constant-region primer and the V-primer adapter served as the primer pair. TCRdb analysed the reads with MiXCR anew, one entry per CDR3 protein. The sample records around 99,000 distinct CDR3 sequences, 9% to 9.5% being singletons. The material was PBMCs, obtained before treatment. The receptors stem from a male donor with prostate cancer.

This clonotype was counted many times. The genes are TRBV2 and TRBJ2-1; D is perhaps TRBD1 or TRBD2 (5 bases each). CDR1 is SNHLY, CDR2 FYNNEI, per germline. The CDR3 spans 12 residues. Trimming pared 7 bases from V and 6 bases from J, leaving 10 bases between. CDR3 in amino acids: CASTGTGNEQFF. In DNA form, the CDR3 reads TGTGCCAGCACCGGGACGGGCAATGAGCAGTTCTTC.

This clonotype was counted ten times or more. CDR3 nucleotides: TGTGCCAGCAGCTATCGGGAGACCCAGTACTTC. As protein: CASSYRETQYF. The chain combines TRBV7-9 with TRBJ2-5; D is ambiguous. Trimming took 4 bases from V and 5 from J, leaving 5 bases between them. Germline lookup yields CDR1 SEHNR and CDR2 FQNEAQ (reference sequence). The CDR3 has 11 residues. Full variable domain (missing parts from reference TRBV7-9 and TRBJ2-5): DTGVSQNPRHKITKRGQNVTFRCDPISEHNRLYWYRQTLGQGPEFLTYFQNEAQLEKSRLLSDRFSAERPKGSFSTLEIQRTEQGDSAMYLCASSYRETQYFGPGTRLLVL.

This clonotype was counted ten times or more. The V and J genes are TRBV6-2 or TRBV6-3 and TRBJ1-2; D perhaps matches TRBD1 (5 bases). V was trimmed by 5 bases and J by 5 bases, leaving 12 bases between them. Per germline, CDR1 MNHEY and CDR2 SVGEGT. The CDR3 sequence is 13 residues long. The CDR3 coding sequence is TGTGCCAGCAGTCCTCCGGGACCTTATGGCTACACCTTC. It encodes CASSPPGPYGYTF.

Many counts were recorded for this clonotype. DNA for the CDR3: TGCAGTGCTAGAGATTTGAAGGGAGGGTGGGAAAGTGAGCAGTTCTTC. Its protein is CSARDLKGGWESEQFF. The chain has TRBV20-1 and TRBJ2-1; 7 nucleotides line up with TRBD2. Germline V lookup: CDR1 DFQATT, CDR2 SNEGSKA (reference sequence). The CDR3 runs to 16 residues. After removal of 0 bases from V and 9 bases from J, the junction contained 14 bases not matched to a gene.

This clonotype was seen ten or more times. The CDR3 coding sequence is TGTGCCAGTAACGGCGGGAGGACGAACACCGGGGAGCTGTTTTTT. Its translation is CASNGGRTNTGELFF. The V gene is TRBV19, the J gene TRBJ2-2; 8 nucleotides align to TRBD2. CDR1 and CDR2 from the germline V gene are LNHDA and SQIVND (reference sequence). The CDR3 is 15 amino acids. V gave up 7 bases and J gave up 0 bases; unmatched junction bases: 4.

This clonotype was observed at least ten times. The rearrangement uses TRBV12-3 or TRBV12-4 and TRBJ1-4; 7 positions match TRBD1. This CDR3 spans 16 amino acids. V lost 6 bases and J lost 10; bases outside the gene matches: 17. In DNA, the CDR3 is TGTGCCAGCAGCAACTCGGGGCAGGGGGGTTTCGGAAAACTGTTTTTT. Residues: CASSNSGQGGFGKLFF.

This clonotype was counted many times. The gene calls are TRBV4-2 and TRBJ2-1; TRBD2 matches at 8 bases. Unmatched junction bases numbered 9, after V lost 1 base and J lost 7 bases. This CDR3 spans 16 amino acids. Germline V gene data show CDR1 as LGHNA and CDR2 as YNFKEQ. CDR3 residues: CASSQAAGLGGNEQFF. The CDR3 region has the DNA TGTGCCAGCAGCCAAGCTGCGGGACTAGGGGGGAATGAGCAGTTCTTC.

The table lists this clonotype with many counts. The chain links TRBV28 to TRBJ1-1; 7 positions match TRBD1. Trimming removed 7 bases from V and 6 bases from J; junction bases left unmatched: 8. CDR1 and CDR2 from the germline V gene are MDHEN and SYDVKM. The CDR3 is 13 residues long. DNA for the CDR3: TGTGCCAGCACGGCAGGGGGTTTCGCTGAAGCTTTCTTT. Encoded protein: CASTAGGFAEAFF.

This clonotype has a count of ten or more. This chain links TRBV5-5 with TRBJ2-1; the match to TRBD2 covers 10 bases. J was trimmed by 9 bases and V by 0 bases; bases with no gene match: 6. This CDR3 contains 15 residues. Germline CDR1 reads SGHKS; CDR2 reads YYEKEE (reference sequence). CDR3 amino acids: CASSLASGSRTEQFF. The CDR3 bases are TGTGCCAGCAGCTTGGCTAGCGGGAGCCGGACTGAGCAGTTCTTC. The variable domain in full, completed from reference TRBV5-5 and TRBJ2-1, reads DAGVTQSPTHLIKTRGQQVTLRCSPISGHKSVSWYQQVLGQGPQFIFQYYEKEERGRGNFPDRFSARQFPNYSSELNVNALLLGDSALYLCASSLASGSRTEQFFGPGTRLTVL.